This TCR beta chain was recorded in a study of blood T cells in healthy people across ages. Per individual sample, total RNA of at least 6 micrograms was extracted. The CDR3 length is 15 residues. Germline assignment: CDR1 MDHEN and CDR2 SYDVKM. With V trimmed by 9 bases and J by 7 bases, 12 bases remained unmatched. The authors ran a second PCR of about 7 to 12 cycles using a sample-barcoded 5' primer and a J-beta primer mix. Via MiXCR, TCRdb re-called the 5' RACE reads, giving one row per CDR3 protein. The sample lists roughly 1,800,000 distinct CDR3 sequences, about 50% seen once, with roughly 2.1% in the top ten.

The chain links TRBV28 to TRBJ1-4; 9 bases match TRBD1. Specimen: blood. This clonotype was sampled from a woman aged 40 to 50 in good health. The CDR3 nucleotides are TGTGCCAGTAGCCTGATGACAGGGGGGGCTGAAAAACTGTTTTTT. Protein sequence: CASSLMTGGAEKLFF.